This T cell receptor beta chain was retrieved from a study of graft-versus-host responses after intestinal transplantation. The overall study: Recipients obtained multivisceral, liver-intestinal, or isolated intestinal transplants. Every recipient had anti-thymocyte globulin induction and approximately 3 years of tacrolimus plus steroids.

With V trimmed by 2 bases and J by 4 bases, 2 bases remained unmatched. Germline-derived CDR1 and CDR2 are MNHNY and SVGAGI (reference sequence). The CDR3 is 14 amino acids. This clone was counted only a few times. The target antigen is unknown. Study observations and caveats: Early post-transplant HvG declines were associated with peak circulating GvH clone levels.

Measured with immunoSEQ multiplex PCR; TCRdb has only the in-frame clones, and not every one. The data show more than 100,000 clones, about 93% seen once. The material sequenced was unstimulated CD4+ T cells sorted from spleen or lymph node cells, taken before intestinal transplant. V and J are TRBV6-6 and TRBJ1-5; 7 nucleotides align to TRBD1. The sequence derives from a human donor who received an intestinal transplant. CDR3 nucleotide sequence: TGTGCCAGCAGTTACGGACAGGCAAATCAGCCCCAGCATTTT. Its translation: CASSYGQANQPQHF.